A single sample is the source of the 10 T cell receptor beta chains below, sequenced in a study of response to subunit inactivated influenza vaccine. MiXCR, applied by TCRdb to the RT-PCR reads, yields one record per CDR3 protein. The sample lists 860,000 or so distinct CDR3 sequences; about 20% were seen once. Source: PBMCs from blood, taken about 5 days after vaccination. These receptors all stem from a man in his forties or fifties who received an inactivated influenza vaccine.

The chain couples TRBV30 to TRBJ2-2; D is unresolved. Germline CDR1 is GTSNPN and CDR2 is SVGIG (reference sequence). The V and J ends lost 0 bases and 5 bases respectively, with 7 bases between them. This CDR3 has 13 amino acids. In DNA, the CDR3 is TGTGCCTGGAGTGTACAGTCAACCGGGGAGCTGTTTTTT. This translates into CAWSVQSTGELFF.

This clonotype was detected only a few times. This chain joins TRBV4-2 and TRBJ2-7, with D unclear. Trimming stripped 0 bases from V and 0 bases from J, with 12 bases between. The CDR3 spans 16 residues. Germline CDR1 LGHNA, CDR2 YNFKEQ. The CDR3 sequence is CASSQDRLVHSYEQYF. The CDR3 DNA reads as TGTGCCAGCAGCCAAGATAGGCTGGTGCACTCCTACGAGCAGTACTTC.

A few counts support this clonotype. V gene TRBV29-1 combines with J gene TRBJ2-7; 10 bases fit TRBD2. Trimming cost V 2 bases and J 2 bases; bases outside gene matches: 12. There are 17 residues in the CDR3. Germline CDR1 reads SQVTM; CDR2 reads ANQGSEA. CDR3 residues: CSVEWSSGSGAPYEQYF. CDR3 coding DNA: TGCAGCGTTGAATGGTCTAGCGGGAGTGGGGCGCCCTACGAGCAGTACTTC.

The chain joins TRBV28 to TRBJ2-1; 8 positions match TRBD2. After removal of 7 bases from V and 6 bases from J, the junction contained 11 bases not matched to a gene. Germline-derived CDR1 and CDR2 are MDHEN and SYDVKM. CDR3 length: 15 amino acids. CDR3 in DNA: TGTGCCAGCAAACCCCGACTAGCGCGACGCAATGAGCAGTTCTTC. It is translated as CASKPRLARRNEQFF. Complete variable domain (other parts from reference TRBV28 and TRBJ2-1): DVKVTQSSRYLVKRTGEKVFLECVQDMDHENMFWYRQDPGLGLRLIYFSYDVKMKEKGDIPEGYSVSREKKERFSLILESASTNQTSMYLCASKPRLARRNEQFFGPGTRLTVL.

This clonotype has only a few counts. The chain employs TRBV20-1 and TRBJ2-7, with 9 positions matching TRBD2. The CDR3 length is 16 residues. V lost 6 bases and J lost 5; bases outside the gene matches: 17. Per the germline V gene, CDR1 is DFQATT and CDR2 is SNEGSKA (reference sequence). The CDR3 bases are TGCAGTGCGAGCCCTCTCGGGATAGCGGGAGCTAACGAGCAGTACTTC. Its translation is CSASPLGIAGANEQYF.

This rearrangement joins TRBV29-1 to TRBJ1-1; 12 bases are a match to TRBD1. This CDR3 contains 13 residues. Germline V gene sequence: CDR1 SQVTM, CDR2 ANQGSEA. V lost 7 bases and J lost 1; bases outside the gene matches: 1. The CDR3 here is CSGGQGANTEAFF. CDR3 bases: TGCAGCGGGGGACAGGGGGCGAACACTGAAGCTTTCTTT.

The rearrangement joins TRBV28 to TRBJ1-5; D remains unclear. The CDR3 covers 14 residues. CDR1 is MDHEN, CDR2 SYDVKM, per germline. V gave up 8 bases and J gave up 2 bases, with 13 bases separating them. For the CDR3, the DNA is TGTGCCAGCCCCTTATGTTTGCGCAATCAGCCCCAGCATTTT. Translating gives CASPLCLRNQPQHF.

V and J are TRBV6-2 or TRBV6-3 and TRBJ2-1; tentatively, D is TRBD1 or TRBD2 (5 bases each). CDR3 length: 13 amino acids. V was pared by 10 bases and J by 1 base, with 11 bases between. From germline, CDR1 is MNHEY and CDR2 SVGEGT. CDR3 region: CATGAGSYNEQFF. The DNA for the CDR3 is TGTGCCACCGGGGCTGGTTCCTACAATGAGCAGTTCTTC.

The rearrangement links TRBV4-2 to TRBJ1-1; D unresolved. Trimming removed 0 bases from V and 5 bases from J, with 13 bases in between. Germline CDR1 is LGHNA and CDR2 is YNFKEQ. This CDR3 has 15 amino acids. CDR3 DNA sequence: TGTGCCAGCAGCCAAGACGTGGGATCGAGGACTGAAGCTTTCTTT. This translates into CASSQDVGSRTEAFF.

V is TRBV20-1 and J is TRBJ2-6; 8 nucleotides agree with TRBD1. The CDR3 loop spans 13 amino acids. Germline V CDR1 and CDR2: DFQATT, SNEGSKA (reference sequence). In DNA, the CDR3 is TGCAGCTCAGGGGGCCCCGGGGCCAACGTCCTGACTTTC. This encodes CSSGGPGANVLTF.